These 6 T cell receptor beta chains came from one sample sequenced in a study of shared clonotypes between healthy human individuals. Using immunoSEQ multiplex PCR, the repertoire was profiled, and TCRdb retains in-frame clones only, with some absent. The table has over a million clones, approximately 78% seen once. The material sequenced was memory CD4+ T cells from PBMCs. Subset of the sample: CD45RA-negative fraction. The source is a man aged 18 to 30 in good health. Some clones in this sample may be carry-over from other donors' samples.

As concerns this clone: Other DNA sequences in the same sample also yield this CDR3. V and J are TRBV18 and TRBJ2-3, with no clear D. The ends were cut back, 2 bases at V and 1 base at J, with 13 bases in the middle. This CDR3 is 16 amino acids long. CDR1 and CDR2 from the germline V gene are KGHSH and LQKENI. The CDR3 reads CASSPTLTSGTDTQYF. The CDR3, as DNA: TGTGCCAGCTCACCAACTTTGACAAGCGGCACAGATACGCAGTATTTT.

J is TRBJ1-2 and V is TRBV28; D ambiguous. The CDR3 has 14 residues. The ends were cut back, 3 bases at V and 9 bases at J, with 17 bases in the middle. Looked up from germline, CDR1 is MDHEN and CDR2 is SYDVKM. The CDR3 is CASSLGARPVSYTF. For the CDR3, the DNA is TGTGCCAGCAGTTTGGGAGCCAGGCCCGTAAGCTACACCTTC.

The rearrangement links TRBV6-6 to TRBJ1-2; the D is unclear. CDR1 is MNHNY, CDR2 SVGAGI, per germline (reference sequence). Deletions cut 5 bases from V and 6 bases from J, with 16 bases between. This CDR3 region has 14 residues. In DNA form, the CDR3 reads TGTGCCAGCAGTACCCCGGGCGGGTTTGATGGCTACACCTTC. This codes for CASSTPGGFDGYTF.

This clone was recorded a few times. The rearrangement links TRBV5-6 to TRBJ1-5; possibly TRBD1 for D (5 bases). Germline assignment: CDR1 SGHDT and CDR2 YYEEEE. V was trimmed by 4 bases and J by 6 bases, leaving 8 bases between them. This CDR3 is 12 amino acids long. The CDR3: CASSKGIQPQHF. The CDR3 nucleotides read TGTGCCAGCAGCAAGGGGATTCAGCCCCAGCATTTT.

This clone appeared many times. J is TRBJ2-5 and V is TRBV4-1; the D gene is possibly TRBD2 (6 bases). The CDR3 is made up of 15 amino acids. The germline V and J ends were trimmed by 5 bases and 4 bases, with 17 bases remaining between them. Germline CDR1 and CDR2: MGHRA and YSYEKL. The CDR3 region is CASSGKLASGETQYF. The CDR3 bases are TGCGCCAGCAGCGGGAAGCTAGCGTCGGGAGAGACCCAGTACTTC.

CDR3 coding DNA: TGTGCCAGCAGCTTAGTCGTGACAAGGGCTTACTATGGCTACACCTTC. Translated: CASSLVVTRAYYGYTF. The chain employs TRBV7-8 and TRBJ1-2; no reliable D call. The germline V and J ends were trimmed by 1 base and 3 bases, with 15 bases remaining between them. The germline gives CDR1 SGHVS, CDR2 FQNEAQ. The CDR3 is 16 residues long.